This passage covers 5 T cell receptor beta chains from one sample sequenced in a study of CD8 T cells in Susac syndrome (dated by TCRdb to the late 2010s). Library creation used the immunoSEQ multiplex PCR assay. RNA was extracted using the RNeasy kit, and about 0.5 to 1 ug of the RNA was reverse transcribed with random hexamers. Using fastp at Q25 and MiXCR, TCRdb reprocessed the public reads and kept productive beta chains. When rows share a CDR3 protein, they turn into one entry using the most common DNA and genes. Within this sample are 75,000 or so distinct CDR3 sequences, with about 94% of them counted one time only. The top ten clonotypes cover roughly 0.97% of the sample. The material sequenced was CD8+ T cells from PBMCs. Receptors originate from a human donor with Susac syndrome.

The gene calls are TRBV19 and TRBJ2-3; 8 nucleotides line up with TRBD2. The junction had 11 bases not matched to a gene; V was cut back by 3 bases and J by 3 bases. Germline V gene data show CDR1 as LNHDA and CDR2 as SQIVND (reference sequence). The CDR3 loop spans 17 amino acids. CDR3 residues: CASSMVRFSGTTDTQYF. CDR3 DNA sequence: TGTGCCAGTAGTATGGTCCGTTTTAGCGGGACGACAGATACGCAGTATTTT.

The V call is TRBV28, the J call TRBJ2-7; D is ambiguous. Germline assignment: CDR1 MDHEN and CDR2 SYDVKM. The CDR3 is 11 residues long. V was pared by 6 bases and J by 4 bases, with 7 bases between. CDR3 protein: CASSFLYEQYF. The CDR3 DNA is TGTGCCAGCAGCTTTCTTTACGAGCAGTACTTC.

This chain uses TRBV30 with TRBJ1-5; a possible D gene is TRBD1 (6 bases). The CDR3 loop spans 13 amino acids. Trimming stripped 5 bases from V and 4 bases from J, with 12 bases between. Looked up from germline, CDR1 is GTSNPN and CDR2 is SVGIG (reference sequence). The CDR3 coding sequence is TGTGCCTGGGCAGGGGCAGAAAATCAGCCCCAGCATTTT. This translates into CAWAGAENQPQHF.

The J gene is TRBJ1-1, the V gene TRBV12-3 or TRBV12-4; D is unclear. Between the trimmed V and J ends, which lost 3 bases and 6 bases, there was a span of 8 bases. The CDR3 covers 12 residues. This chain's CDR3 is CASSFEGSEAFF. The CDR3 nucleotides read TGTGCCAGCAGTTTCGAGGGATCTGAAGCTTTCTTT.

J is TRBJ2-5 and V is TRBV12-5, with 10 bases aligning to TRBD2. CDR1 is LGHNT and CDR2 is FRNRAP in the germline V gene. This CDR3 comprises 18 residues. The J segment lost 5 bases and the V segment lost 0 bases, leaving 12 bases of the junction unmatched. The CDR3 coding sequence is TGTGCTAGTGGTTTGGTAAACCCCGCTAGCGGGAGAACGGAGACCCAGTACTTC. It is translated as CASGLVNPASGRTETQYF.